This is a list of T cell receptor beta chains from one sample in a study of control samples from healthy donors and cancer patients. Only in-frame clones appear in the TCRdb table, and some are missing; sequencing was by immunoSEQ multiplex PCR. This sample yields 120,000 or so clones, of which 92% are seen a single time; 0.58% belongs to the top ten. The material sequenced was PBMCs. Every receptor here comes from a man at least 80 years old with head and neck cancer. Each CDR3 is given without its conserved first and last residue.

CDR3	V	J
ASSSRTGIGTGELF	TRBV11-3	TRBJ2-2
ASSFVGTGYEQY	TRBV7-2	TRBJ2-7
ASSLDPGQGKDTQY	TRBV7-9	TRBJ2-3
ASSLRNTEAF	TRBV28	TRBJ1-1
ASRDFLQTQY	TRBV10-2	TRBJ2-5
ASSPPGGGVNTEAF	TRBV18	TRBJ1-1
AWSVYGNEQF	TRBV30	TRBJ2-1
ASSRAGANYNEQF	TRBV5-6	TRBJ2-1
ASRNPAGEQY	TRBV6-5	TRBJ2-7
ASTEGLAGVAKEQY	TRBV2	TRBJ2-7
ASSSLGQGQETQY	TRBV27	TRBJ2-5
SVENDRWVGNTEAF	TRBV29-1	TRBJ1-1
ASSQDSPGSSGNTIY	TRBV3-1/TRBV3-2	TRBJ1-3
ASSVRGGNTEAF	TRBV5-1	TRBJ1-1
ASSLVAGGGYT	TRBV7-9	TRBJ1-2
ASSPGQGNSPLH	TRBV18	TRBJ1-6
ASSQVLTTPSTGEDYGYT	TRBV4-3	TRBJ1-2
ASSLGTSGGPDTQY	TRBV5-1	TRBJ2-3
ASWTGGEYTQY	TRBV10-2	TRBJ2-3
ASSSGQGLDGYT	TRBV5-8	TRBJ1-2
SASMGSGPRTEAF	TRBV20-1	TRBJ1-1
ASSSRLAGGYEQY	TRBV11-2	TRBJ2-7
ASSLVTTLTRSSGANVLT	TRBV11-3	TRBJ2-6
ASSHGTAAEAF	TRBV5-1	TRBJ1-1